These T cell receptor beta chains were read from a single sample in a study of T cell responses to AZD1222 COVID-19 vaccine. Profiling relied on immunoSEQ multiplex PCR, and the TCRdb table lists in-frame clones only, not all of them. The table shows more than 100,000 clones, with 93% occurring only once. The starting material was peripheral blood, obtained on day 0 of AZD1222 vaccination. All receptors come from an adult in good health. Both conserved end residues are part of each CDR3. The order of the fields is clone size, J gene, D gene, V gene, CDR3 protein, CDR3 DNA. A D gene is named only where the DNA matches it firmly. Clone size is given for some rows only: seen once, a few or many times, or a class if the clone is expanded.

>NA|TRBJ2-7|TRBD1|TRBV4-3
CASSQELTGISYEQYF
TGCGCCAGCAGCCAGGAACTGACAGGGATCTCCTACGAGCAGTACTTC
>once|TRBJ2-4|TRBD2|TRBV7-2
CASSPSRLAGVVVQYF
TGTGCCAGCAGCCCTAGTCGACTAGCGGGAGTGGTTGTTCAGTACTTC
>NA|TRBJ1-2|NA|TRBV10-3
CAIRDEQGRGYGYTF
TGTGCCATCAGGGACGAACAGGGCCGGGGCTATGGCTACACCTTC
>NA|TRBJ2-7|NA|TRBV5-1
CASSLARGRTYEQYF
TGCGCCAGCAGCTTGGCGAGGGGCCGAACCTACGAGCAGTACTTC
>NA|TRBJ2-3|TRBD1|TRBV4-1
CASSQEWTGGLDTQYF
TGCGCCAGCAGCCAAGAATGGACAGGGGGCTTAGATACGCAGTATTTT
>NA|TRBJ1-1|NA|TRBV10-1
CASKSGRANTEAFF
NA
>NA|TRBJ1-1|NA|TRBV27
CASSSRQVPTEAFF
TGTGCCAGCAGTTCGAGACAGGTACCCACTGAAGCTTTCTTT
>NA|TRBJ1-1|NA|TRBV4-1
CASSQDPGAEAFF
TGCGCCAGCAGCCAAGATCCGGGGGCTGAAGCTTTCTTT
>NA|TRBJ2-1|NA|TRBV30
CAWSEGNPNNEQFF
TGTGCCTGGAGTGAGGGCAATCCCAACAATGAGCAGTTCTTC
>NA|TRBJ2-1|NA|TRBV19
CASSIAYNEQFF
TGTGCCAGTAGTATAGCCTACAATGAGCAGTTCTTC
>NA|TRBJ1-1|NA|TRBV7-8
CASSLGTANTEAFF
TGTGCCAGCAGCTTAGGTACAGCGAACACTGAAGCTTTCTTT
>NA|TRBJ2-7|NA|TRBV6-6
CASSPTTFDEQYF
TGTGCCAGCAGCCCTACCACCTTCGACGAGCAGTACTTC
>NA|TRBJ1-2|NA|TRBV30
CAWGFRGYTF
TGTGCCTGGGGATTCAGAGGCTACACCTTC
>NA|TRBJ2-3|TRBD2|TRBV9
CASSVAGGDTDTQYF
TGTGCCAGCAGCGTAGCGGGAGGCGACACAGATACGCAGTATTTT
>NA|TRBJ2-7|NA|TRBV30
CAWSASGLSYEQYF
TGTGCCTGGAGTGCGTCAGGCCTTTCCTACGAGCAGTACTTC
>NA|TRBJ1-1|TRBD1|TRBV7-9
CASSLAGGKTEAFF
TGTGCCAGCAGCTTAGCAGGGGGCAAAACTGAAGCTTTCTTT
>NA|TRBJ1-1|NA|TRBV29-1
CSGRVQNTEAFF
TGCAGCGGGCGGGTACAGAACACTGAAGCTTTCTTT
>once|TRBJ1-2|NA|TRBV7-9
CASSQIGATRGYTF
TGTGCCAGCAGTCAGATTGGGGCCACTAGGGGCTACACCTTC
>NA|TRBJ1-5|NA|TRBV28
CASTWGNQPQHF
TGTGCCAGCACCTGGGGGAATCAGCCCCAGCATTTT
>NA|TRBJ2-2|NA|TRBV24-1
CATSDPAGTDPGKLFF
TGTGCCACCAGTGACCCCGCCGGGACCGACCCCGGGAAGCTGTTTTTT
>NA|TRBJ2-3|NA|TRBV7-2
CASSLGPQDTQYF
TGTGCCAGCAGCTTAGGGCCGCAAGATACGCAGTATTTT
>NA|TRBJ2-5|TRBD2|TRBV4-1
CASSQALLAGDGETQYF
TGCGCCAGCAGCCAAGCGCTTCTAGCGGGGGATGGAGAGACCCAGTACTTC
>NA|TRBJ1-6|NA|TRBV3-1/TRBV3-2
CASSQGINSPLHF
TGTGCCAGCAGCCAAGGAATTAATTCACCCCTCCACTTT
>NA|TRBJ2-5|TRBD2|TRBV27
CASSLTSGGAETQYF
TGTGCCAGCAGTCTGACTAGCGGGGGGGCCGAGACCCAGTACTTC
>NA|TRBJ1-2|NA|TRBV11-2
CASSLGRGSDVYGYTF
TGTGCCAGCAGCTTAGGGAGGGGCTCCGATGTATATGGCTACACCTTC
>medium-sized|TRBJ1-2|NA|TRBV5-1
CASSYNGQYYGYTF
TGCGCCAGCAGCTACAACGGACAGTATTATGGCTACACCTTC
>NA|TRBJ1-6|NA|TRBV5-4
CASSLDRGVNSPLHF
TGTGCCAGCAGCTTGGATCGAGGAGTCAATTCACCCCTCCACTTT
>NA|TRBJ2-7|TRBD1|TRBV5-1
CASSLTLAHMTGGIYEQYF
TGCGCCAGCAGCCTCACTCTTGCTCACATGACAGGGGGCATCTACGAGCAGTACTTC
>NA|TRBJ2-2|TRBD1|TRBV24-1
CATSAWTGPTGELFF
TGTGCCACCAGTGCCTGGACAGGCCCCACCGGGGAGCTGTTTTTT
>NA|TRBJ1-2|NA|TRBV10-2
CASSEWEENSYGYTF
TGCGCCAGCAGTGAGTGGGAGGAAAACAGCTATGGCTACACCTTC
>once|TRBJ2-5|NA|TRBV5-4
CASSLVGRGETQYF
TGTGCCAGCAGCTTGGTTGGCAGGGGCGAGACCCAGTACTTC
>NA|TRBJ2-2|TRBD2|TRBV28
CASSLREKGGELFF
TGTGCCAGCAGTTTGCGGGAGAAAGGCGGGGAGCTGTTTTTT
>NA|TRBJ1-4|NA|TRBV9
CASSSDIGDGEKLFF
TGTGCCAGCAGCTCTGACATTGGGGATGGGGAAAAACTGTTTTTT
>NA|TRBJ2-3|NA|TRBV27
CASSRRLNTDTQYF
TGTGCCAGCAGTCGGAGACTAAACACAGATACGCAGTATTTT
>NA|TRBJ1-2|TRBD1|TRBV7-2
CASSLGSDRGYGYTF
TGTGCCAGCAGCTTAGGGTCGGACAGGGGGTATGGCTACACCTTC
>NA|TRBJ2-7|TRBD2|TRBV11-1
CASSPRGASGLYEQYF
TGTGCCAGCAGCCCCCGTGGGGCTAGCGGGCTGTACGAGCAGTACTTC
>NA|TRBJ2-5|NA|TRBV6-6
CASSPRRAGTQYF
TGTGCCAGCAGTCCAAGACGGGCGGGGACCCAGTACTTC
>NA|TRBJ1-1|NA|TRBV20-1
CSARGTEAFF
TGCAGCGCCCGCGGGACAGAAGCTTTCTTT
>NA|TRBJ1-5|NA|TRBV7-9
CASSLVGGGQPQHF
TGTGCCAGCAGCTTAGTCGGGGGCGGTCAGCCCCAGCATTTT
>NA|TRBJ1-4|NA|TRBV7-9
CASSVLTSPKLFF
TGTGCCAGCAGTGTCCTGACATCACCAAAACTGTTTTTT
>NA|TRBJ1-2|NA|TRBV6-5
CASSYSAGTPYGYTF
TGTGCCAGCAGTTACTCGGCCGGGACACCCTATGGCTACACCTTC
>NA|TRBJ2-5|NA|TRBV30
CAWSQGSVQETQYF
TGTGCCTGGAGTCAAGGCTCTGTCCAAGAGACCCAGTACTTC
>NA|TRBJ2-1|TRBD2|TRBV29-1
CSVGPSGSYDEQFF
TGCAGCGTGGGACCTAGCGGGAGCTACGATGAGCAGTTCTTC
>NA|TRBJ2-3|NA|TRBV11-3
CASSLGGLAGTDTQYF
TGTGCCAGCAGCTTAGGGGGTCTCGCGGGCACAGATACGCAGTATTTT
>once|TRBJ1-2|NA|TRBV29-1
CSAFLNGYTF
TGCAGCGCGTTTTTGAATGGCTACACCTTC
>NA|TRBJ1-1|TRBD1|TRBV10-2
CASSETGGTTEAFF
TGCGCCAGCAGTGAGACAGGGGGCACTACTGAAGCTTTCTTT
>NA|TRBJ2-6|NA|TRBV27
CASSSYFLRPKLSSGANVLTF
TGTGCCAGCAGTTCCTATTTCCTCCGACCTAAACTCAGCTCTGGGGCCAACGTCCTGACTTTC
>NA|TRBJ1-1|NA|TRBV5-1
CASSLSGVNTEAFF
TGCGCCAGCAGCTTGTCGGGGGTGAACACTGAAGCTTTCTTT
>NA|TRBJ1-1|NA|TRBV2
CASSGIMNTEAFF
TGTGCCAGCTCGGGGATCATGAACACTGAAGCTTTCTTT
>NA|TRBJ2-2|NA|TRBV5-1
CASSSGTNTGELFF
TGCGCCAGCAGCTCAGGGACGAACACCGGGGAGCTGTTTTTT
>NA|TRBJ1-1|NA|TRBV6-2/TRBV6-3
CASSYAGIPEAFF
TGTGCCAGCAGTTACGCGGGGATCCCTGAAGCTTTCTTT
>NA|TRBJ1-4|NA|TRBV29-1
CSVHSNGNEKLFF
TGCAGCGTTCATAGTAATGGGAATGAAAAACTGTTTTTT
>NA|TRBJ1-5|NA|TRBV3-1/TRBV3-2
CASCRGGRRSNQPQHF
TGTGCCAGCTGCCGGGGGGGGCGACGAAGCAATCAGCCCCAGCATTTT
>NA|TRBJ1-6|NA|TRBV6-5
CASSPGPRGSPLHF
TGTGCCAGCAGTCCCGGGCCTAGAGGGTCACCCCTCCACTTT